This is a list of T cell receptor beta chains from one sample in a study of regulatory T cells in long-lasting Graves disease. TCRdb redid the calling of the multiplex PCR reads with MiXCR, one entry per CDR3 protein. The data contain hundreds of thousands of distinct CDR3 sequences, about 15% of them singletons. This sample was shared with a second study, whose subject was T cells in Graves' hyperthyroidism and ophthalmopathy.

The material was peripheral blood mononuclear cells (PBMCs), obtained at new diagnosis, from a patient treated with antithyroid drugs. The receptors derive from a woman in her forties or fifties with Graves disease. Both conserved end residues are part of each CDR3. Fields, in order: clone size, J gene, D gene, V gene, CDR3 protein, CDR3 DNA. D genes are given only for firm matches. Clone size is not always given. Where it is, it says once, few, many or a class for expanded clones.

size: many; J: TRBJ1-5; D: .; V: TRBV7-2; CDR3: CASSLYEVWSNQPQHF; DNA: TGTGCCAGCAGCTTATATGAGGTTTGGAGCAATCAGCCCCAGCATTTT
size: .; J: TRBJ2-5; D: .; V: TRBV2; CDR3: CASSEQGQYQETQYF; DNA: TGTGCCAGCAGTGAACAGGGTCAGTACCAAGAGACCCAGTACTTC
size: many; J: TRBJ1-2; D: .; V: TRBV6-1; CDR3: CASSEDSLGGYTF; DNA: TGTGCCAGCAGTGAAGACAGCCTCGGTGGCTACACCTTC
size: .; J: TRBJ2-1; D: .; V: TRBV9; CDR3: CASSVGASTGLVYNEQFF; DNA: TGTGCCAGCAGCGTAGGTGCCTCAACAGGGTTGGTGTACAATGAGCAGTTCTTC
size: few; J: TRBJ1-6; D: TRBD1; V: TRBV27; CDR3: CASRASTGVSSPLHF; DNA: TGTGCCAGCAGGGCTTCGACAGGGGTTTCTTCACCCCTCCACTTT
size: few; J: TRBJ2-2; D: TRBD1; V: TRBV13; CDR3: CASSRDRVGELFF; DNA: TGTGCCAGCAGCCGAGACAGGGTCGGGGAGCTGTTTTTT
size: .; J: TRBJ2-5; D: .; V: TRBV12-3/TRBV12-4; CDR3: CASSWGGGLQETQYF; DNA: TGTGCCAGCAGTTGGGGTGGGGGTCTTCAAGAGACCCAGTACTTC
size: few; J: TRBJ2-1; D: .; V: TRBV10-3; CDR3: CAISDLRSSYNEQFF; DNA: TGTGCCATCAGTGATTTGCGGAGCTCCTACAATGAGCAGTTCTTC
size: .; J: TRBJ2-1; D: .; V: TRBV6-4; CDR3: CASSDSGNNEQFF; DNA: TGTGCCAGCAGTGACTCGGGGAACAATGAGCAGTTCTTC
size: many; J: TRBJ2-2; D: .; V: TRBV11-2; CDR3: CASSTQGGTGELFF; DNA: TGTGCCAGCAGTACCCAGGGGGGGACCGGGGAGCTGTTTTTT
size: few; J: TRBJ2-5; D: TRBD2; V: TRBV4-2; CDR3: CASSRGLGTEETQYF; DNA: TGTGCCAGCAGCCGGGGACTAGGCACTGAAGAGACCCAGTACTTC
size: many; J: TRBJ1-1; D: .; V: TRBV12-3/TRBV12-4; CDR3: CASITGYTEAFF; DNA: TGTGCCAGCATAACAGGGTACACTGAAGCTTTCTTT
size: .; J: TRBJ1-2; D: TRBD1; V: TRBV2; CDR3: CASSYRAGQGTYGYTF; DNA: TGTGCCAGCAGTTACAGAGCGGGACAGGGGACCTACGGCTACACCTTC
size: many; J: TRBJ2-1; D: .; V: TRBV11-3; CDR3: CASSLGDNNEQFF; DNA: TGTGCCAGCAGCTTAGGGGACAACAATGAGCAGTTCTTC
size: .; J: TRBJ2-5; D: .; V: TRBV30; CDR3: CAWSVHWRDLQETQYF; DNA: TGTGCCTGGAGTGTACATTGGCGGGACCTTCAAGAGACCCAGTACTTC
size: few; J: TRBJ2-7; D: .; V: TRBV27; CDR3: CAGGVRGDEQYF; DNA: TGTGCCGGCGGGGTAAGAGGCGACGAGCAGTACTTC
size: many; J: TRBJ2-1; D: .; V: TRBV12-3/TRBV12-4; CDR3: CASSPTGSIYNEQFF; DNA: TGTGCCAGCAGCCCAACAGGATCGATCTACAATGAGCAGTTCTTC
size: many; J: TRBJ2-7; D: .; V: TRBV7-8; CDR3: CASNLGRGSIYEQYF; DNA: TGTGCCAGCAACCTCGGGCGGGGATCGATCTACGAGCAGTACTTC
size: .; J: TRBJ2-2; D: .; V: TRBV19; CDR3: CASGEHLNTGELFF; DNA: TGTGCCAGCGGGGAGCACTTGAACACCGGGGAGCTGTTTTTT
size: many; J: TRBJ2-3; D: .; V: TRBV11-2; CDR3: CASSEGGRWPGDTQYF; DNA: TGTGCCAGCAGTGAGGGGGGGCGTTGGCCCGGGGATACGCAGTATTTT
size: many; J: TRBJ1-1; D: .; V: TRBV27; CDR3: CASKRKDTEAFF; DNA: TGTGCCAGCAAGAGGAAGGACACTGAAGCTTTCTTT
size: few; J: TRBJ2-7; D: TRBD1; V: TRBV7-6; CDR3: CASSLAGQGSGYEQYF; DNA: TGTGCCAGCAGCTTAGCGGGACAGGGTTCAGGGTACGAGCAGTACTTC
size: .; J: TRBJ2-5; D: .; V: TRBV7-6; CDR3: CATSLAVTATETQYF; DNA: TGTGCCACCAGCTTAGCGGTGACTGCAACGGAGACCCAGTACTTC
size: .; J: TRBJ1-5; D: .; V: TRBV12-3/TRBV12-4; CDR3: CASSPAMGPQHF; DNA: TGTGCCAGCAGTCCCGCAATGGGGCCCCAGCATTTT
size: many; J: TRBJ1-1; D: TRBD1; V: TRBV6-1; CDR3: CASSKGQGAPGEAFF; DNA: TGTGCCAGCAGTAAGGGACAGGGGGCGCCAGGTGAAGCTTTCTTT
size: few; J: TRBJ1-2; D: .; V: TRBV5-5; CDR3: CASSLQGVYGYTF; DNA: TGTGCCAGCAGCCTACAGGGTGTCTATGGCTACACCTTC
size: many; J: TRBJ1-3; D: .; V: TRBV14; CDR3: CASSQGPSTGNTIYF; DNA: TGTGCCAGCAGCCAAGGACCCAGCACTGGAAACACCATATATTTT
size: many; J: TRBJ2-7; D: TRBD1; V: TRBV3-1; CDR3: CASSSGQGAYEQYF; DNA: TGTGCCAGCAGCTCCGGACAGGGGGCCTACGAGCAGTACTTC
size: many; J: TRBJ1-2; D: TRBD1; V: TRBV7-6; CDR3: CASSSQGTGYGYTF; DNA: TGTGCCAGCAGCAGTCAGGGGACAGGCTATGGCTACACCTTC
size: .; J: TRBJ2-5; D: TRBD1; V: TRBV5-1; CDR3: CASSLEWTGETQYF; DNA: TGCGCCAGCAGCTTGGAGTGGACAGGGGAGACCCAGTACTTC
size: .; J: TRBJ2-7; D: .; V: TRBV10-3; CDR3: CAIRVGQTYEQYF; DNA: TGTGCCATCAGAGTAGGACAGACCTACGAGCAGTACTTC
size: many; J: TRBJ2-1; D: TRBD2; V: TRBV20-1; CDR3: CSARLAGYSYNEQFF; DNA: TGCAGTGCTAGACTAGCGGGGTACTCCTACAATGAGCAGTTCTTC
size: .; J: TRBJ2-3; D: .; V: TRBV24-1; CDR3: CATSGLSFGTDTQYF; DNA: TGTGCCACCAGTGGGCTGAGCTTCGGCACAGATACGCAGTATTTT
size: .; J: TRBJ2-1; D: .; V: TRBV19; CDR3: CASSIGLVNEQFF; DNA: TGTGCCAGTAGCATAGGCCTCGTCAATGAGCAGTTCTTC
size: many; J: TRBJ1-2; D: .; V: TRBV28; CDR3: CASSLFGLSNYGYTF; DNA: TGTGCCAGCAGTTTATTCGGGTTATCTAACTATGGCTACACCTTC
size: .; J: TRBJ2-1; D: TRBD2; V: TRBV10-1; CDR3: CASSTGTSGLNEQFF; DNA: TGCGCCAGCAGCACCGGGACTAGCGGCCTCAATGAGCAGTTCTTC
size: few; J: TRBJ2-2; D: .; V: TRBV25-1; CDR3: CASSEWMEGGELFF; DNA: TGTGCCAGCAGTGAATGGATGGAGGGCGGGGAGCTGTTTTTT
size: many; J: TRBJ1-2; D: TRBD1; V: TRBV20-1; CDR3: CSARDREFNGYTF; DNA: TGCAGTGCAAGGGACAGGGAGTTTAATGGCTACACCTTC
size: .; J: TRBJ2-2; D: TRBD2; V: TRBV2; CDR3: CASSRLAGVTNTGELFF; DNA: TGTGCCAGCAGTCGACTAGCGGGGGTCACGAACACCGGGGAGCTGTTTTTT
size: .; J: TRBJ1-5; D: .; V: TRBV28; CDR3: CASSSGWQPQHF; DNA: TGTGCCAGCAGCTCAGGGTGGCAGCCCCAGCATTTT
size: .; J: TRBJ2-5; D: TRBD2; V: TRBV5-1; CDR3: CASSLGTSGGVGQETQYF; DNA: TGCGCCAGCAGCCTCGGGACTAGCGGGGGGGTGGGTCAAGAGACCCAGTACTTC
size: .; J: TRBJ1-6; D: .; V: TRBV10-2; CDR3: CASSDGGVHSPLHF; DNA: TGCGCCAGCAGTGACGGGGGAGTTCATTCACCCCTCCACTTT
size: few; J: TRBJ1-1; D: .; V: TRBV7-9; CDR3: CASSGQLVNTEAFF; DNA: TGTGCCAGCAGCGGACAGCTTGTGAACACTGAAGCTTTCTTT
size: .; J: TRBJ2-7; D: .; V: TRBV2; CDR3: CASRSLAGGGEQYF; DNA: TGTGCCAGCAGGTCCCTCGCGGGTGGGGGCGAGCAGTACTTC
size: .; J: TRBJ2-5; D: .; V: TRBV4-2; CDR3: CASSQVSAPETQYF; DNA: TGTGCCAGCAGCCAAGTCTCCGCTCCAGAGACCCAGTACTTC
size: .; J: TRBJ1-5; D: .; V: TRBV28; CDR3: CASRQTVSNQPQHF; DNA: TGTGCCAGCAGGCAGACAGTTAGCAATCAGCCCCAGCATTTT
size: .; J: TRBJ1-2; D: .; V: TRBV2; CDR3: CASSERGIGGYTF; DNA: TGTGCCAGCAGTGAAAGAGGGATTGGAGGCTACACCTTC